This is a list of T cell receptor beta chains from one sample in a study of blood T cells in healthy people across ages. MiXCR, applied by TCRdb to the 5' RACE reads, yields one record per CDR3 protein. The table includes some 850,000 distinct CDR3 sequences, around a quarter detected once. This sample was shared with a second study, whose subject was T cells of mothers and their children.

The specimen sequenced was blood. The receptor set was obtained from a boy between 10 and 17 years old in good health. The CDR3 runs from the conserved cysteine through the conserved F or W. Each record gives: V gene, J gene, clone size, D gene, CDR3 DNA, CDR3 protein. A D gene is named only where the DNA matches it firmly. Clone size is given for some rows only: seen once, a few or many times, or a class if the clone is expanded.

V: TRBV5-1
J: TRBJ2-7
size: .
D: .
DNA: TGCGCCAGCAGCTTGGGACGGGGGCCGCGTGAGCAGTACTTC
CDR3: CASSLGRGPREQYF

V: TRBV6-1
J: TRBJ2-1
size: few
D: .
DNA: TGTGCCAGCGCTCGAGGGTTCTCCTACAATGAGCAGTTCTTC
CDR3: CASARGFSYNEQFF

V: TRBV5-4
J: TRBJ2-2
size: .
D: .
DNA: TGTGCCAGCAGCCCCCCGAGACCAGGGGACACCGGGGAGCTGTTTTTT
CDR3: CASSPPRPGDTGELFF

V: TRBV24-1
J: TRBJ2-5
size: few
D: .
DNA: TGTGCCACCAGTGATTTACGGTCGGGCGGGGAAGGGCAAGAGACCCAGTACTTC
CDR3: CATSDLRSGGEGQETQYF

V: TRBV20-1
J: TRBJ2-5
size: few
D: TRBD2
DNA: TGCAGTGCCCCCAGCGAGCGGGGGTACCAAGAGACCCAGTACTTC
CDR3: CSAPSERGYQETQYF

V: TRBV5-1
J: TRBJ2-2
size: .
D: .
DNA: TGCGCCAGCCGCGGGACAGCCACCGGGGAGCTGTTTTTT
CDR3: CASRGTATGELFF

V: TRBV29-1
J: TRBJ2-5
size: .
D: .
DNA: TGCAGCGTCGATCAGGGCCGGGGGCAAGAGACCCAGTACTTC
CDR3: CSVDQGRGQETQYF

V: TRBV5-4
J: TRBJ2-3
size: many
D: TRBD2
DNA: TGTGCCAGCAGTCCGGGACTAGCGGGCGATACGCAGTATTTT
CDR3: CASSPGLAGDTQYF

V: TRBV9
J: TRBJ2-2
size: .
D: TRBD2
DNA: TGTGCCAGCAGCGTAGGAACCAGCGGGGGGCCTCGGAGCACCGGGGAGCTGTTTTTT
CDR3: CASSVGTSGGPRSTGELFF

V: TRBV9
J: TRBJ1-4
size: few
D: .
DNA: TGTGCCAGCAGCGTAGGGTCGGACCTCAATTACGAAAAACTGTTTTTT
CDR3: CASSVGSDLNYEKLFF

V: TRBV20-1
J: TRBJ1-1
size: .
D: .
DNA: TGCAGTGCTAGGTTACATTTCAGGGGCACTGAAGCTTTCTTT
CDR3: CSARLHFRGTEAFF